What follows are 23 T cell receptor beta chains derived from one specimen sequenced in a study of T cell repertoires in cytomegalovirus infection. TCRdb independently ran MiXCR on the reads; one entry per CDR3 protein. The sample shows about 900,000 distinct CDR3 sequences, roughly 31% of them seen only once. These receptors lack a known antigen. The sequences come from cultured CD8+ T cells from PBMCs, collected from culture after CMV antigen stimulation. The receptors stem from a human donor in good health (CMV status not recorded). Some clones in this sample may be carry-over from other donors' samples.

The chain employs TRBV24-1 and TRBJ2-2; 8 nucleotides align to TRBD2. The J segment lost 5 bases and the V segment lost 9 bases, leaving 7 bases of the junction unmatched. The CDR3 is 14 amino acids. The germline CDR1 and CDR2 sequences are KGHDR and SFDVKD. The CDR3 region has the DNA TGTGCCACCTTAGCGGGGTCTTGGACCGGGGAGCTGTTTTTT. Translation: CATLAGSWTGELFF.

This clonotype was seen many times. This chain links TRBV7-8 with TRBJ1-1; 8 bases fit TRBD1. There are 15 residues in the CDR3. The ends lost 5 bases at V and 5 bases at J; junction bases unmatched: 10. Germline lookup yields CDR1 SGHVS and CDR2 FQNEAQ. This CDR3 is CASSTRQGLMTEAFF. The CDR3, as DNA: TGTGCCAGCAGCACTCGACAGGGGTTAATGACTGAAGCTTTCTTT.

To note about this clonotype: At one of its ends the junction is not consistent with the germline gene, which may arise from a read error. The chain combines TRBV2 with TRBJ1-6; a possible D gene is TRBD1 (5 bases). Per the germline V gene, CDR1 is SNHLY and CDR2 is FYNNEI. The CDR3 is made up of 16 amino acids. For the CDR3, the DNA is TGTGTCAGCAGAAGGGACGATTGGCCCTATAATTCACCCCTCCACTTT. It is translated as CVSRRDDWPYNSPLHF.

The rearrangement joins TRBV5-1 to TRBJ2-7; D is perhaps TRBD1 (5 bases). Germline CDR1 is SGHRS and CDR2 is YFSETQ. V was pared by 1 base and J by 3 bases, with 14 bases between. This CDR3 has 15 amino acids. This chain's CDR3 is CASSLWQGEDYEQYF. The DNA for the CDR3 is TGCGCCAGCAGCTTGTGGCAGGGTGAGGACTACGAGCAGTACTTC.

This chain joins TRBV10-2 and TRBJ2-1; D may be TRBD2 (6 bases). The germline CDR1 and CDR2 sequences are WSHSY and SAAADI. Trimming took off 7 bases at V and 4 bases at J, with 23 bases between the two ends. The CDR3 loop spans 17 amino acids. The CDR3 coding sequence is TGCGCCAGCATCGGGGGTGGCATAGGTGGGGGTTACAATGAGCAGTTCTTC. Its translation is CASIGGGIGGGYNEQFF.

The sample holds many counts of this clonotype. The CDR3 here is CASSLKRGDTQYF. DNA of the CDR3: TGTGCCAGCAGCTTAAAGCGGGGGGATACGCAGTATTTT. The chain recombines TRBV7-2 with TRBJ2-3; the match to TRBD2 covers 8 bases. There are 13 residues in the CDR3. V was clipped by 2 bases and J by 6 bases; unmatched bases: 1. Germline V CDR1 and CDR2: SGHTA, FQGNSA.

There are many counts of this clonotype. V and J are TRBV7-2 and TRBJ2-7; D may be TRBD1 (5 bases). Germline V gives CDR1 SGHTA, CDR2 FQGNSA. There are 15 residues in the CDR3. V lost 3 bases and J 4 bases, leaving 16 bases between the germline ends. The CDR3 sequence: CASSLDMGISYEQYV. In DNA, the CDR3 is TGTGCCAGCAGCTTGGACATGGGGATTTCTTACGAGCAGTACGTC.

This chain uses TRBV7-9 with TRBJ1-1, with a possible D match to TRBD1 (6 bases). CDR1 SEHNR and CDR2 FQNEAQ come from the germline V gene (reference sequence). The CDR3 length is 16 residues. Trimming cost V 5 bases and J 3 bases, with 19 bases left between them. CDR3 region: CASSPRQEGVHTEAFF. DNA of the CDR3: TGTGCCAGCAGCCCCCGACAGGAGGGAGTTCACACTGAAGCTTTCTTT. Full variable domain (missing parts from reference TRBV7-9 and TRBJ1-1): DTGVSQNPRHKITKRGQNVTFRCDPISEHNRLYWYRQTLGQGPEFLTYFQNEAQLEKSRLLSDRFSAERPKGSFSTLEIQRTEQGDSAMYLCASSPRQEGVHTEAFFGQGTRLTVV.

The chain recombines TRBV7-3 with TRBJ2-7; D remains unclear. Germline CDR1 is SGHTA and CDR2 is FQGTGA. The CDR3 is 13 residues long. Trimming took 4 bases from V and 3 from J, leaving 10 bases between them. The CDR3, as DNA: TGTGCCAGCAGCTCCTTGCCGGTCTACGAGCAGTACTTC. Its protein product is CASSSLPVYEQYF.

The rearrangement links TRBV7-9 to TRBJ2-7, with 8 bases that match TRBD2. Germline trimming cut 6 bases from V and 7 bases from J; bases unmatched to any gene: 14. The germline gives CDR1 SEHNR, CDR2 FQNEAQ (reference sequence). The CDR3 contains 15 residues. The CDR3 spells CASSPMGGGHGEQYF. The CDR3 DNA follows: TGTGCCAGCAGTCCTATGGGCGGGGGGCACGGAGAGCAGTACTTC.

The chain carries TRBV24-1 and TRBJ2-1; TRBD1 agrees at 8 bases. V was pared by 2 bases and J by 4 bases, with 9 bases of the junction left unmatched. CDR3 length: 17 residues. The germline V gene encodes CDR1 KGHDR and CDR2 SFDVKD. The CDR3 region is CATSDSTGQDYYNEQFF. CDR3 DNA sequence: TGTGCCACCAGTGATTCGACGGGACAGGATTATTACAATGAGCAGTTCTTC.

This clonotype was seen a few times. The chain couples TRBV29-1 to TRBJ2-1; D uncertain. V gave up 5 bases and J gave up 4 bases, with 9 bases separating them. CDR3 size: 12 residues. Germline-derived CDR1 and CDR2 are SQVTM and ANQGSEA. CDR3 amino acids: CSVMEPYNEQFF. As DNA, the CDR3 is TGCAGCGTTATGGAGCCTTACAATGAGCAGTTCTTC.

This clonotype was observed once. CDR3 sequence reads: CASSDPGLSYNEQFF. CDR3 nucleotides: TGTGCCAGCAGTGATCCGGGGCTCTCCTACAATGAGCAGTTCTTC. The J gene is TRBJ2-1, the V gene TRBV2; D may match TRBD1 or TRBD2 (5 bases each). The CDR3 consists of 15 residues. Trimming removed 3 bases from V and 0 bases from J, with 9 bases in between. The germline V gene has CDR1 SNHLY and CDR2 FYNNEI.

Comment on this clonotype: Germline and junction disagree at one end, which may indicate a read error. This chain connects TRBV6-5 to TRBJ2-2, with D maybe TRBD2 (6 bases). CDR1 is MNHEY, CDR2 SVGAGI, per germline. The CDR3 length is 20 residues. The CDR3 loop is CASSYSSLALGRRGTGELVF. DNA for the CDR3: TGTGCCAGCAGTTACTCGTCCCTAGCGTTAGGGCGACGGGGCACCGGGGAGCTGGTTTTT.

This chain links TRBV6-2 or TRBV6-3 with TRBJ2-2; D is perhaps TRBD1 (6 bases). Germline V CDR1 and CDR2: MNHEY, SVGEGT. This CDR3 contains 15 residues. Trimming cost V 2 bases and J 3 bases, with 10 bases left between them. CDR3 loop: CASSYPQGYTGELFF. The CDR3 bases are TGTGCCAGCAGTTACCCGCAGGGGTACACCGGGGAGCTGTTTTTT.

The chain has TRBV5-4 and TRBJ1-2; TRBD1 agrees at 7 bases. Germline CDR1 reads SGHNT; CDR2 reads YYREEE (reference sequence). V trimming: 4 bases; J trimming: 4 bases; junction bases outside the gene matches: 10. This CDR3 is 15 amino acids long. The CDR3: CASSEGGGYLYGYTF. The CDR3, as DNA: TGTGCCAGCAGCGAGGGAGGGGGCTACCTCTATGGCTACACCTTC.

The chain is built from TRBV6-5 and TRBJ1-1, with D unclear. The V gene lost 8 bases and the J gene lost 0 bases, with 10 bases spanning the gap. The CDR3 runs 13 residues. CDR1 and CDR2 (germline): MNHEY, SVGAGI. The CDR3 spells CASGSEVNTEAFF. The CDR3 DNA follows: TGTGCCAGCGGGTCGGAGGTGAACACTGAAGCTTTCTTT.

The chain recombines TRBV24-1 with TRBJ2-3; D remains ambiguous. Deletions cut 1 base from V and 9 bases from J, with 7 bases between. The CDR3 loop spans 12 amino acids. Germline V lookup: CDR1 KGHDR, CDR2 SFDVKD. The CDR3 spells CATSDFGRTQYF. CDR3 nucleotide sequence: TGTGCCACCAGTGATTTCGGGCGGACGCAGTATTTT.

The chain employs TRBV20-1 and TRBJ2-3; 8 positions agree with TRBD2. V shed 6 bases, J shed 4 bases, and the junction held 15 bases outside the gene matches. The CDR3 length is 16 residues. CDR1 DFQATT and CDR2 SNEGSKA come from the germline V gene (reference sequence). CDR3 region: CSASGLAGSAADTQYF. The CDR3 nucleotides are TGCAGTGCATCTGGACTAGCAGGTAGTGCCGCAGATACGCAGTATTTT.

The rearrangement links TRBV11-3 to TRBJ2-7; 8 bases are a match to TRBD2. CDR1 is SGHNT, CDR2 YENEEA, per germline. This CDR3 is built from 19 residues. J lost 2 bases, V lost 5 bases, and 20 bases had no gene match. CDR3 amino acids: CASSIRVSRNSGVAYEQYF. CDR3 nucleotides: TGTGCCAGCAGCATTAGGGTCTCTCGTAATAGCGGGGTGGCCTACGAGCAGTACTTC.

The rearrangement links TRBV6-1 to TRBJ2-3, with TRBD2 matching 8 bases. The length of the CDR3 is 19 residues. The V gene end was trimmed by 3 bases and the J gene end by 1 base; junction bases not matched to a gene: 15. Germline lookup yields CDR1 MNHNS and CDR2 SASEGT. The chain's CDR3 is CASSDRVYSQAGGTDTQYF. The DNA for the CDR3 is TGTGCCAGCAGTGATCGGGTGTACTCCCAAGCGGGAGGCACAGATACGCAGTATTTT.

CDR3 nucleotides: TGTGCCAGCAGTGGGCCTCGACACCCTGCAACTAATGAAAAACTGTTTTTT. It specifies CASSGPRHPATNEKLFF. J is TRBJ1-4 and V is TRBV25-1; D unresolved. Trimming took off 4 bases at V and 0 bases at J, with 15 bases between the two ends. Germline-derived CDR1 and CDR2 are MGHDK and SYGVNS. The CDR3 contains 17 residues.

This clonotype is a singleton in its sample. The chain carries TRBV15 and TRBJ2-5; 7 nucleotides align to TRBD2. V shed 1 base and J 2 bases; nucleotides not matched to a gene: 4. This CDR3 has 15 residues. The germline V gene encodes CDR1 LNHNV and CDR2 YYDKDF (reference sequence). The CDR3 spells CATSRAWGGQETQYF. CDR3 nucleotides: TGTGCCACCAGCAGAGCATGGGGGGGTCAAGAGACCCAGTACTTC.